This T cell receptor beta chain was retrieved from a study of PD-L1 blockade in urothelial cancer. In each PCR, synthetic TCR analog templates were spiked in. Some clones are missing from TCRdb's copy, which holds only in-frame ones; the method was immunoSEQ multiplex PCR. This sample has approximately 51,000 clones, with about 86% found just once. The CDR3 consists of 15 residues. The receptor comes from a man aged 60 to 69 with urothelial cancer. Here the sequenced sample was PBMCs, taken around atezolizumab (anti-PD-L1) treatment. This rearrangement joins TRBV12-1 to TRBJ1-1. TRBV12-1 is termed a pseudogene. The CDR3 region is CASSPQPKGVPEAFF. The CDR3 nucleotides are TGTGCCAGCAGCCCCCAGCCCAAGGGAGTGCCTGAAGCTTTCTTT.